Listed below are T cell receptor beta chains from one sample, sequenced in a study of T cell responses to AZD1222 COVID-19 vaccine. This table comes from immunoSEQ multiplex PCR, and its TCRdb copy is limited to in-frame clones, with some not included. The sample yields 120,000 or so clones, around nine tenths seen once. Specimen: peripheral blood, collected on day 0 of AZD1222 vaccination. These receptors originate from an adult in good health. The CDR3 runs from the conserved cysteine through the conserved F or W. Each record gives: CDR3 protein, CDR3 DNA, D gene, J gene, clone size, V gene. A D gene is named only where the DNA matches it firmly. The size entry is marked missing in some rows and otherwise reads once, few, many or a size class.

cdr3_aa: CASSSRGVWFF
cdr3_nt: TGTGCCAGCAGCTCTCGTGGGGTCTGGTTCTTC
d_call: .
j_call: TRBJ2-1
clone_size: once
v_call: TRBV3-1/TRBV3-2

cdr3_aa: CATSVGPTDTQYF
cdr3_nt: TGTGCCACCAGTGTGGGCCCCACAGATACGCAGTATTTT
d_call: .
j_call: TRBJ2-3
clone_size: .
v_call: TRBV24-1

cdr3_aa: CASSAGTVNNEQFF
cdr3_nt: TGTGCCAGCAGCGCCGGGACAGTTAACAATGAGCAGTTCTTC
d_call: TRBD1
j_call: TRBJ2-1
clone_size: .
v_call: TRBV7-2

cdr3_aa: CASSFGLRTGGEKLFF
cdr3_nt: TGTGCCAGCAGCTTTGGGTTAAGGACAGGGGGCGAAAAACTGTTTTTT
d_call: TRBD1
j_call: TRBJ1-4
clone_size: .
v_call: TRBV7-9

cdr3_aa: CASSPWNQPQHF
cdr3_nt: TGTGCCAGCAGTCCTTGGAATCAGCCCCAGCATTTT
d_call: .
j_call: TRBJ1-5
clone_size: .
v_call: TRBV5-5

cdr3_aa: CASSQAGTGANYGYTF
cdr3_nt: TGCGCCAGCAGCCAAGCCGGGACAGGGGCTAACTATGGCTACACCTTC
d_call: TRBD1
j_call: TRBJ1-2
clone_size: .
v_call: TRBV4-3

cdr3_aa: CASSNGQGIAEAFF
cdr3_nt: TGTGCCAGCAGTAACGGACAGGGAATCGCTGAAGCTTTCTTT
d_call: TRBD1
j_call: TRBJ1-1
clone_size: .
v_call: TRBV6-6

cdr3_aa: CASSLRAASGRADTQYF
cdr3_nt: TGTGCCAGCAGCTTAAGGGCGGCTAGCGGGAGGGCGGATACGCAGTATTTT
d_call: TRBD2
j_call: TRBJ2-3
clone_size: once
v_call: TRBV7-9

cdr3_aa: CASSVGLAGADEQFF
cdr3_nt: TGTGCCAGCAGCGTGGGCCTAGCGGGTGCAGATGAGCAGTTCTTC
d_call: TRBD2
j_call: TRBJ2-1
clone_size: .
v_call: TRBV9

cdr3_aa: CASRRGMNTEAFF
cdr3_nt: TGTGCCAGCAGGCGGGGAATGAACACTGAAGCTTTCTTT
d_call: .
j_call: TRBJ1-1
clone_size: .
v_call: TRBV27

cdr3_aa: CASSASGAEAFF
cdr3_nt: TGCGCCAGCAGCGCGTCAGGGGCTGAAGCTTTCTTT
d_call: .
j_call: TRBJ1-1
clone_size: .
v_call: TRBV5-1

cdr3_aa: CASSPDRGLGGIAEAFF
cdr3_nt: TGTGCCAGCAGCCCAGACAGGGGCTTGGGGGGTATCGCTGAAGCTTTCTTT
d_call: TRBD1
j_call: TRBJ1-1
clone_size: .
v_call: TRBV7-8

cdr3_aa: CASSADTASGNTIYF
cdr3_nt: TGTGCCAGCAGCGCTGACACGGCCTCTGGAAACACCATATATTTT
d_call: .
j_call: TRBJ1-3
clone_size: .
v_call: TRBV6-5

cdr3_aa: CASNRGGQGYTF
cdr3_nt: TGTGCCAGTAATCGCGGGGGTCAGGGCTACACCTTC
d_call: .
j_call: TRBJ1-2
clone_size: few
v_call: TRBV12-3/TRBV12-4

cdr3_aa: CASSNKGVTAFF
cdr3_nt: TGTGCCAGCAGCAACAAAGGGGTGACAGCTTTCTTT
d_call: .
j_call: TRBJ1-1
clone_size: .
v_call: TRBV6-2/TRBV6-3

cdr3_aa: CASSLTSGPTGELFF
cdr3_nt: TGTGCCAGTAGTTTGACTAGCGGGCCCACCGGGGAGCTGTTTTTT
d_call: TRBD2
j_call: TRBJ2-2
clone_size: .
v_call: TRBV19

cdr3_aa: CASGAGTVSYNEQFF
cdr3_nt: TGTGCTAGTGGTGCCGGGACAGTCTCCTACAATGAGCAGTTCTTC
d_call: TRBD1
j_call: TRBJ2-1
clone_size: .
v_call: TRBV12-5

cdr3_aa: CASSLQSGRGDTQYF
cdr3_nt: TGCGCCAGCAGCCTCCAAAGCGGGAGAGGAGATACGCAGTATTTT
d_call: TRBD2
j_call: TRBJ2-3
clone_size: once
v_call: TRBV5-1

cdr3_aa: CASSQARAGGGSPLHF
cdr3_nt: TGTGCCAGCAGCCAAGCGAGGGCAGGGGGCGGATCACCCCTCCACTTT
d_call: TRBD1
j_call: TRBJ1-6
clone_size: few
v_call: TRBV3-1/TRBV3-2

cdr3_aa: CASSSVGGGARPGELFF
cdr3_nt: TGTGCCAGCAGTTCAGTTGGCGGGGGGGCCCGTCCCGGGGAGCTGTTTTTT
d_call: TRBD2
j_call: TRBJ2-2
clone_size: once
v_call: TRBV28

cdr3_aa: CASSPGGENYGYTF
cdr3_nt: TGCGCCAGCAGCCCTGGGGGAGAGAACTATGGCTACACCTTC
d_call: .
j_call: TRBJ1-2
clone_size: .
v_call: TRBV5-1

cdr3_aa: CASGTLGTDTQYF
cdr3_nt: TGTGCCAGCGGGACACTAGGAACAGATACGCAGTATTTT
d_call: .
j_call: TRBJ2-3
clone_size: .
v_call: TRBV7-2

cdr3_aa: CASSLAGQGRSPLHF
cdr3_nt: TGCGCCAGCAGCTTGGCCGGGCAGGGCCGTTCACCCCTCCACTTT
d_call: .
j_call: TRBJ1-6
clone_size: .
v_call: TRBV5-1

cdr3_aa: CAWGGTGSNQPQHF
cdr3_nt: TGTGCCTGGGGAGGGACAGGGAGTAATCAGCCCCAGCATTTT
d_call: TRBD1
j_call: TRBJ1-5
clone_size: few
v_call: TRBV30

cdr3_aa: CASSPSLTEAFF
cdr3_nt: TGTGCCAGCAGCCCTAGTCTCACTGAAGCTTTCTTT
d_call: .
j_call: TRBJ1-1
clone_size: .
v_call: TRBV7-2

cdr3_aa: CASSGGQAGDTQYF
cdr3_nt: TGTGCCAGCAGTGGAGGGCAAGCGGGGGATACGCAGTATTTT
d_call: TRBD2
j_call: TRBJ2-3
clone_size: .
v_call: TRBV6-4

cdr3_aa: CASSHDPDTEAFF
cdr3_nt: TGTGCCAGCAGCCACGACCCGGACACTGAAGCTTTCTTT
d_call: .
j_call: TRBJ1-1
clone_size: .
v_call: TRBV7-2

cdr3_aa: CASSYGTGEGEQYF
cdr3_nt: TGCGCCAGCAGCTATGGGACAGGGGAGGGCGAGCAGTACTTC
d_call: TRBD1
j_call: TRBJ2-7
clone_size: .
v_call: TRBV5-1

cdr3_aa: CASSQLAGGREDTQYF
cdr3_nt: TGTGCCAGCAGCCAACTAGCGGGGGGCCGTGAAGATACGCAGTATTTT
d_call: TRBD2
j_call: TRBJ2-3
clone_size: .
v_call: TRBV2

cdr3_aa: CASRHQGPRDSNEQFF
cdr3_nt: TGTGCCAGCAGACACCAGGGGCCCCGGGACTCTAATGAGCAGTTCTTC
d_call: .
j_call: TRBJ2-1
clone_size: once
v_call: TRBV21-1

cdr3_aa: CASSERGPGNTIYF
cdr3_nt: TGTGCCAGCAGTGAAAGGGGGCCTGGAAACACCATATATTTT
d_call: TRBD1
j_call: TRBJ1-3
clone_size: .
v_call: TRBV2